The 4 T cell receptor beta chains reported below all come from one sample, sequenced in a study of cytomegalovirus exposure and HLA in healthy donors. Both 60 Vbeta primers and 13 Jbeta primers went into the PCR. Libraries were prepared by immunoSEQ multiplex PCR; TCRdb keeps only in-frame clonotypes and omits some of them. The sample holds approximately 97,000 clones; 81% are singletons and the top ten take 4.2%. Sequencing used PBMCs. The receptors were gathered from a woman aged 65 to 85 in good health and CMV-seropositive.

J is TRBJ2-2 and V is TRBV27, with 7 bases identical to TRBD2. The CDR3 covers 15 residues. Germline lookup yields CDR1 MNHEY and CDR2 SMNVEV (reference sequence). V gave up 5 bases and J gave up 6 bases; unmatched junction bases: 9. The chain's CDR3 is CASSNRAGAPGELFF. The CDR3 DNA reads as TGTGCCAGCAGTAATAGGGCGGGAGCCCCCGGGGAGCTGTTTTTT.

In this sample, this clone turned up once. The chain is built from TRBV9 and TRBJ2-5, with 15 bases identical to TRBD2. V gave up 3 bases and J gave up 2 bases; unmatched junction bases: 8. CDR1 and CDR2 from the germline V gene are SGDLS and YYNGEE. The CDR3 covers 18 residues. The CDR3 spells CASSAGLAGGPGQETQYF. CDR3 nucleotides: TGTGCCAGCAGCGCGGGACTAGCGGGAGGTCCGGGGCAAGAGACCCAGTACTTC.

The CDR3 nucleotides read TGTGCCAGCACCTATAGTCCCCCCGAGGAGCAGTACTTC. This encodes CASTYSPPEEQYF. The rearrangement links TRBV11-1 to TRBJ2-7, with D uncertain. Per the germline V gene, CDR1 is SGHAT and CDR2 is FQDESV (reference sequence). The CDR3 contains 13 residues. V was trimmed by 7 bases and J by 7 bases, leaving 17 bases between them.

DNA of the CDR3: TGTGCCAGCAGCTTAAGGCTAGCGGGAAGAACAGGGACCTACAATGAGCAGTTCTTC. This codes for CASSLRLAGRTGTYNEQFF. The rearrangement joins TRBV7-3 to TRBJ2-1, with TRBD2 matching over 9 bases. The CDR3 is 19 residues long. Germline assignment: CDR1 SGHTA and CDR2 FQGTGA. Trimming removed 1 base from V and 2 bases from J; junction bases left unmatched: 12.